This T cell receptor beta chain stems from a study of T-cell memory formation after mild COVID-19. TCRdb redid the calling of the 5' RACE reads with MiXCR, one entry per CDR3 protein. The sample has about 270,000 distinct CDR3 sequences, 16% seen once. Trimming removed 5 bases from V and 0 bases from J, with 16 bases in between. Germline-derived CDR1 and CDR2 are SGHVS and FNYEAQ. The CDR3 covers 16 residues. The chain combines TRBV7-6 with TRBJ1-1, with no clear D. The source material was PBMCs or a T cell subset sorted from them (not recorded which). This sequence was found in a man between 18 and 29 years old who had mild COVID-19 (a few samples of this study predate the infection). Cell type and time point are not known. The CDR3 region is CASSPNPALMNTEAFF. The CDR3 coding sequence is TGTGCCAGCAGCCCAAACCCGGCTTTAATGAACACTGAAGCTTTCTTT.